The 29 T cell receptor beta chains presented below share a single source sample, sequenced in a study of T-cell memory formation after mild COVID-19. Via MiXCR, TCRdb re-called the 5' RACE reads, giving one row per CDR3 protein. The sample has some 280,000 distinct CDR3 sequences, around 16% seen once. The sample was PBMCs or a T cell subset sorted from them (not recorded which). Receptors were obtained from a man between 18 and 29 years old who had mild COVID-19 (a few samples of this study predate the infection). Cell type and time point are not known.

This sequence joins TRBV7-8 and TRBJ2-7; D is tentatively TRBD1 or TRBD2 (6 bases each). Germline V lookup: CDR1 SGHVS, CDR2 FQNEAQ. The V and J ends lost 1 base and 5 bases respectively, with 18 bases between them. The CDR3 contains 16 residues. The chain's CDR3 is CASSLVVRGGLNEQYF. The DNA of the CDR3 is TGTGCCAGCAGCTTAGTAGTCCGAGGGGGGCTCAACGAGCAGTACTTC.

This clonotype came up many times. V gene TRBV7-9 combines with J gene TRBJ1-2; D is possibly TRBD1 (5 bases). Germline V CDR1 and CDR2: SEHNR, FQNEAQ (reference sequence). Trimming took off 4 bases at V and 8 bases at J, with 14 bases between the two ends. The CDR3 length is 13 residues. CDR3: CASSSDGGFGYTF. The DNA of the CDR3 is TGTGCCAGCAGCTCCGATGGGGGATTCGGCTACACCTTC.

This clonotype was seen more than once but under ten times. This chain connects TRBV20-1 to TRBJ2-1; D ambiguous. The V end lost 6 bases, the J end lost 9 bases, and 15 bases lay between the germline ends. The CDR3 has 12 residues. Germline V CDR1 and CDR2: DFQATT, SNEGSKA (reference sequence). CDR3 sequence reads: CSAPTGVSEQFF. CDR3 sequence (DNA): TGCAGTGCCCCAACGGGCGTTTCTGAGCAGTTCTTC.

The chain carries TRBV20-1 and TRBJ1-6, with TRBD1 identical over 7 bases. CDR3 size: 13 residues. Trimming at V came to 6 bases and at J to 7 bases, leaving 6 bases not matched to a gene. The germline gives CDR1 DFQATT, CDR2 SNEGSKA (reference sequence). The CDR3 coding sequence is TGCAGTGCCACGGGACAGCCCAATTCACCCCTCCACTTT. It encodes CSATGQPNSPLHF.

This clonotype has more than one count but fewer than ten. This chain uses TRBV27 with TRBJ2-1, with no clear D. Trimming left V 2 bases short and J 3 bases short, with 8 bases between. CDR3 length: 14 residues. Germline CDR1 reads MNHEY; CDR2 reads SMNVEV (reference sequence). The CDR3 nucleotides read TGTGCCAGCAGTTTACGGACGAACTACAATGAGCAGTTCTTC. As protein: CASSLRTNYNEQFF.

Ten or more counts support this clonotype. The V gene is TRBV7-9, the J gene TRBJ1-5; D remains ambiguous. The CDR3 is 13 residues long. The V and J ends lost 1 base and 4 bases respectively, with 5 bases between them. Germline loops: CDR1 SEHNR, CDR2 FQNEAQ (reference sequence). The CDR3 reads CASSLVGNQPQHF. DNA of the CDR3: TGTGCCAGCAGCTTAGTGGGGAATCAGCCCCAGCATTTT.

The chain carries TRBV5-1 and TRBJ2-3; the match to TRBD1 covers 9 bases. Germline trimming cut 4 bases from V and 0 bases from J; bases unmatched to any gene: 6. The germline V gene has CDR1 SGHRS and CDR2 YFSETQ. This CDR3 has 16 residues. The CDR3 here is CASSGGGQGSTDTQYF. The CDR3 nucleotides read TGCGCCAGCAGCGGGGGGGGACAGGGTAGCACAGATACGCAGTATTTT.

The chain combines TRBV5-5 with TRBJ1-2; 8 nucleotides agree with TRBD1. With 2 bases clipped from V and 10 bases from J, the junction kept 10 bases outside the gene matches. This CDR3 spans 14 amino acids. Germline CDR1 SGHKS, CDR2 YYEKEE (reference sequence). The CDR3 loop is CASSFPGQGFLYTF. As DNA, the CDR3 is TGTGCCAGCAGCTTCCCCGGACAGGGTTTTCTCTACACCTTC.

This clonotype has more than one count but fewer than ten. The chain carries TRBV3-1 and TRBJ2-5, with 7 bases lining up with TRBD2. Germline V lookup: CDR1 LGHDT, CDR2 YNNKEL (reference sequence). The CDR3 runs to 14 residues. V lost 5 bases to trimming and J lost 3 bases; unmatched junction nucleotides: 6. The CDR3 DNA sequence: TGTGCCAGCAGCACCCTAGCGGCTGAAGAGACCCAGTACTTC. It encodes CASSTLAAEETQYF.

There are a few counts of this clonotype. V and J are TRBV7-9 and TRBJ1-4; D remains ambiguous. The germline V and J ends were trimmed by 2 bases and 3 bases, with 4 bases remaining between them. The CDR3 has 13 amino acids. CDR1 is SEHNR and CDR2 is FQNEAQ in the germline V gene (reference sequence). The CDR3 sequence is CASSLQPNEKLFF. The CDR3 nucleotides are TGTGCCAGCAGCTTACAACCTAATGAAAAACTGTTTTTT.

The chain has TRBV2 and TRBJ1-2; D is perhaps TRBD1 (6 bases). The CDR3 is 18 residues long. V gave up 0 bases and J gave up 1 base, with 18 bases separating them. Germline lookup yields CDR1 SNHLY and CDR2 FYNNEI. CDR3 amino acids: CASSEARTAHSLNYGYTF. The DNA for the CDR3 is TGTGCCAGCAGTGAAGCGAGGACAGCCCATAGCCTTAACTATGGCTACACCTTC.

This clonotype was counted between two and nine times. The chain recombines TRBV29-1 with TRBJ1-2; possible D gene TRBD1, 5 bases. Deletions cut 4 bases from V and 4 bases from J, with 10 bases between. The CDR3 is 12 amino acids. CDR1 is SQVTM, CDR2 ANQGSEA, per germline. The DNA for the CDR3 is TGCAGCGTTGCGGTCGGGGCCTATGGCTACACCTTC. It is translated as CSVAVGAYGYTF. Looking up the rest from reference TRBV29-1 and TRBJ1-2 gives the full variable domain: SAVISQKPSRDICQRGTSLTIQCQVDSQVTMMFWYRQQPGQSLTLIATANQGSEATYESGFVIDKFPISRPNLTFSTLTVSNMSPEDSSIYLCSVAVGAYGYTFGSGTRLTVV.

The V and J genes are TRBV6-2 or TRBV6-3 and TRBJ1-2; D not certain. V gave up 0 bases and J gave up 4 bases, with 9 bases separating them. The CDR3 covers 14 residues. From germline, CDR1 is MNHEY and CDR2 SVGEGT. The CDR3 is CASSYSGRSYGYTF. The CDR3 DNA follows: TGTGCCAGCAGTTACTCTGGACGGAGCTATGGCTACACCTTC.

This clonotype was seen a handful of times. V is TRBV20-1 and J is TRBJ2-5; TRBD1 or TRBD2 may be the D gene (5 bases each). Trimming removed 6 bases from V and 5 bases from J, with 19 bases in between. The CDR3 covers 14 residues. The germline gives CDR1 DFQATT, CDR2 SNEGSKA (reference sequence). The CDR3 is CSAPDSLGGETQYF. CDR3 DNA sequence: TGCAGTGCACCCGACAGTTTGGGCGGGGAGACCCAGTACTTC.

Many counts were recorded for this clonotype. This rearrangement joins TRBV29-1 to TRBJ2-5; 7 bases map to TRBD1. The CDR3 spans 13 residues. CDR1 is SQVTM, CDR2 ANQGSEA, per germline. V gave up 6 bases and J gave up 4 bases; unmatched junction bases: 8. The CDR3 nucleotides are TGCAGCGTCGAGGGGGCGTTGGGAGAGACCCAGTACTTC. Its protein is CSVEGALGETQYF.

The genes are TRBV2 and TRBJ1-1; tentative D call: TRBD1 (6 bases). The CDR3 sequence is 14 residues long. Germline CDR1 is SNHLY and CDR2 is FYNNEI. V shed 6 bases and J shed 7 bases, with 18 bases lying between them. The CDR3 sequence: CASRGTSTPFEAFF. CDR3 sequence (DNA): TGTGCCAGCAGAGGGACATCCACCCCGTTTGAAGCTTTCTTT.

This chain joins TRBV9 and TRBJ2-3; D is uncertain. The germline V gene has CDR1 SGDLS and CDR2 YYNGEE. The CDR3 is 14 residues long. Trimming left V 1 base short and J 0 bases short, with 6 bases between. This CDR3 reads CASSVSASTDTQYF. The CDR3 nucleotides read TGTGCCAGCAGCGTATCCGCTAGCACAGATACGCAGTATTTT. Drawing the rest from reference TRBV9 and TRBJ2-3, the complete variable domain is DSGVTQTPKHLITATGQRVTLRCSPRSGDLSVYWYQQSLDQGLQFLIQYYNGEERAKGNILERFSAQQFPDLHSELNLSSLELGDSALYFCASSVSASTDTQYFGPGTRLTVL.

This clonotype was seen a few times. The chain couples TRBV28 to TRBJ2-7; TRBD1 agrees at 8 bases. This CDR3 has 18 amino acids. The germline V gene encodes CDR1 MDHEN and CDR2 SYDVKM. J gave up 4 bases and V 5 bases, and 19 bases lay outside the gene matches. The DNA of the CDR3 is TGTGCCAGCAGTCCTAGAGGAACCGGGACAGGTCGCTCTTACGAGCAGTACTTC. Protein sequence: CASSPRGTGTGRSYEQYF.

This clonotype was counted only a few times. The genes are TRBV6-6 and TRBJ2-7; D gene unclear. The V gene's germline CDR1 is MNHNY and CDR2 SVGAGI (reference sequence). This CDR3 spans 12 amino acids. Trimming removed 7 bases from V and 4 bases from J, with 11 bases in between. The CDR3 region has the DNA TGTGCCAGCACCACGAGGCATTACGAGCAGTACTTC. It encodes CASTTRHYEQYF.

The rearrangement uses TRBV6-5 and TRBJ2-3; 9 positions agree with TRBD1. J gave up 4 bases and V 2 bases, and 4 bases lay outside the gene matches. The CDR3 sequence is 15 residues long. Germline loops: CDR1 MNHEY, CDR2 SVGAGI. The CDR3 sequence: CASSYGDRVSDTQYF. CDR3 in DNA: TGTGCCAGCAGTTACGGGGACAGGGTTTCAGATACGCAGTATTTT.

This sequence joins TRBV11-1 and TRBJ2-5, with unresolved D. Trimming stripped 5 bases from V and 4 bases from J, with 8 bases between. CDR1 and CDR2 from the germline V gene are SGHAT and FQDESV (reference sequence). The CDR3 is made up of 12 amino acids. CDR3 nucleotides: TGTGCCAGCAGCGAAGAAGGAGAGACCCAGTACTTC. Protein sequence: CASSEEGETQYF.

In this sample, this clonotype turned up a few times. The CDR3 DNA sequence: TGTGCCATCAGTGGTTCCGGGAGGACCTACGAGCAGTACTTC. This gives the protein CAISGSGRTYEQYF. The rearrangement joins TRBV10-3 to TRBJ2-7; 7 nucleotides agree with TRBD2. Germline CDR1 is ENHRY and CDR2 is SYGVKD. This CDR3 region has 14 residues. V shed 4 bases, J shed 2 bases, and the junction held 5 bases outside the gene matches.

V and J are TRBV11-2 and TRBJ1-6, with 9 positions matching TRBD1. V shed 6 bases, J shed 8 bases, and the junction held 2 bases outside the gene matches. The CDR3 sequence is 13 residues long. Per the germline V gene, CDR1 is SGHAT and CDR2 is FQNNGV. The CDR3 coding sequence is TGTGCCAGCAGACAGGGGGCGGATTCACCCCTCCACTTT. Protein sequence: CASRQGADSPLHF. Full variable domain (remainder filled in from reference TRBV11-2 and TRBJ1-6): EAGVAQSPRYKIIEKRQSVAFWCNPISGHATLYWYQQILGQGPKLLIQFQNNGVVDDSQLPKDRFSAERLKGVDSTLKIQPAKLEDSAVYLCASRQGADSPLHFGNGTRLTVT.

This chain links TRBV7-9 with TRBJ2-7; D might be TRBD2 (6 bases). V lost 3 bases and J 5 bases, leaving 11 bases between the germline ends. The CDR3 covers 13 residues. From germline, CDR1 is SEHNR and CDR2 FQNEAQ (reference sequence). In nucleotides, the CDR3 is TGTGCCAGCAGCTTTGGGCCGGGGGACGAGCAGTACTTC. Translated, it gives CASSFGPGDEQYF. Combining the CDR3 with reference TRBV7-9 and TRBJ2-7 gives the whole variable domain DTGVSQNPRHKITKRGQNVTFRCDPISEHNRLYWYRQTLGQGPEFLTYFQNEAQLEKSRLLSDRFSAERPKGSFSTLEIQRTEQGDSAMYLCASSFGPGDEQYFGPGTRLTVT.

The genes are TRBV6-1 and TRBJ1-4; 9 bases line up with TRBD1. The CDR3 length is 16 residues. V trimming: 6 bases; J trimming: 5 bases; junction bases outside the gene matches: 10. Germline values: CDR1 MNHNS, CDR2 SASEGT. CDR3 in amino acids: CASRAGTGTGNEKLFF. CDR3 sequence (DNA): TGTGCCAGCAGAGCCGGCACCGGGACAGGGAATGAAAAACTGTTTTTT.

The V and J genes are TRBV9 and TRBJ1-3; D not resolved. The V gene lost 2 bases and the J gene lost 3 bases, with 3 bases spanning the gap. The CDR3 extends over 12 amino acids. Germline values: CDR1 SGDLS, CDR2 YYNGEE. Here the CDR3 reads CASSVGGNTIYF. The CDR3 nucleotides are TGTGCCAGCAGCGTGGGTGGAAACACCATATATTTT.

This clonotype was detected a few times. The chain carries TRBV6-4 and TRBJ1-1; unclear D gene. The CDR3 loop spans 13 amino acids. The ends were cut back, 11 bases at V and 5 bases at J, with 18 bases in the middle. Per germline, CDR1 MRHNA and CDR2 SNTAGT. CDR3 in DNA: TGTGCCGGAACGGACGAACCCGGGACTGAAGCTTTCTTT. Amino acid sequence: CAGTDEPGTEAFF.

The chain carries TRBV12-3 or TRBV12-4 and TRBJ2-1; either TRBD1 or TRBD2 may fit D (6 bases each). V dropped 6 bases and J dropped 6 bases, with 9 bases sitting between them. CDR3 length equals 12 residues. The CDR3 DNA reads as TGTGCCAGCAGGTCGGGGGCCAATGAGCAGTTCTTC. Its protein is CASRSGANEQFF.

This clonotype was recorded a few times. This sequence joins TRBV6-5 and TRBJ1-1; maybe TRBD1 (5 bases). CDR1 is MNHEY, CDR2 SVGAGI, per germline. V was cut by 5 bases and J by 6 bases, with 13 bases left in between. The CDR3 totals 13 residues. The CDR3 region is CASSPPGGAEAFF. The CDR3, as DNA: TGTGCCAGCAGTCCCCCGGGGGGGGCTGAAGCTTTCTTT.